A single sample is the source of the 10 T cell receptor beta chains below, sequenced in a study of cytomegalovirus exposure and HLA in healthy donors. A multiplex PCR was run with 60 Vbeta primers and 13 Jbeta primers. The protocol was immunoSEQ multiplex PCR, while the TCRdb copy is restricted to in-frame clones and leaves out a portion. The sample consists of about 110,000 clones, around 80% of them appearing once. The specimen sequenced was PBMCs. The receptor set was obtained from a man aged 30 to 45 in good health and CMV-seropositive.

CDR3 residues: CASSVGQGARSTDTQYF. In nucleotides, the CDR3 is TGTGCCAGCAGCGTAGGTCAGGGGGCCCGGAGCACAGATACGCAGTATTTT. The V and J genes are TRBV9 and TRBJ2-3, with 8 bases matching TRBD1. Germline-derived CDR1 and CDR2 are SGDLS and YYNGEE. The CDR3 is 17 residues long. J lost 0 bases, V lost 0 bases, and 6 bases had no gene match.

The J gene is TRBJ2-5, the V gene TRBV5-5; TRBD2 aligns across 15 bases. Per germline, CDR1 SGHKS and CDR2 YYEKEE (reference sequence). V was clipped by 0 bases and J by 5 bases; unmatched bases: 5. There are 17 residues in the CDR3. DNA for the CDR3: TGTGCCAGCAGCTTGGCCAGGACTAGCGGGGGGGCCGAGACCCAGTACTTC. It specifies CASSLARTSGGAETQYF. Full variable domain (rest looked up from reference TRBV5-5 and TRBJ2-5): DAGVTQSPTHLIKTRGQQVTLRCSPISGHKSVSWYQQVLGQGPQFIFQYYEKEERGRGNFPDRFSARQFPNYSSELNVNALLLGDSALYLCASSLARTSGGAETQYFGPGTRLLVL.

The CDR3, as DNA: TGCGCCAGCAGCTTGCAAACAGAAACCGAAAAACTGTTTTTT. Translating gives CASSLQTETEKLFF. The chain employs TRBV5-1 and TRBJ1-4; D unresolved. V dropped 1 base and J dropped 8 bases, with 12 bases sitting between them. This CDR3 has 14 amino acids. CDR1 SGHRS and CDR2 YFSETQ come from the germline V gene.

The chain recombines TRBV28 with TRBJ1-2; D is uncertain. Per the germline V gene, CDR1 is MDHEN and CDR2 is SYDVKM. This CDR3 has 14 amino acids. Trimming took off 3 bases at V and 1 base at J, with 9 bases between the two ends. CDR3 amino acids: CASSFPGINYGYTF. The CDR3 DNA follows: TGTGCCAGCAGTTTTCCGGGGATTAACTATGGCTACACCTTC.

For this clone: Other DNA sequences in the same sample also yield this CDR3. The chain is built from TRBV18 and TRBJ2-7; D uncertain. Germline CDR1 KGHSH, CDR2 LQKENI. The CDR3 runs 15 residues. V shed 2 bases and J shed 4 bases, with 15 bases lying between them. The CDR3 nucleotides read TGTGCCAGCTCACCATCATCAAGAGGCCCTTACGAGCAGTACTTC. This gives the protein CASSPSSRGPYEQYF.

V and J are TRBV7-9 and TRBJ1-6; D is perhaps TRBD1 (5 bases). CDR1 and CDR2 (germline): SEHNR, FQNEAQ (reference sequence). This CDR3 is 16 amino acids long. V was pared by 6 bases and J by 6 bases, with 18 bases between. The CDR3 region has the DNA TGTGCCAGCAGGCGGACCACTGAAAGGGGTAATTCACCCCTCCACTTT. Amino acids: CASRRTTERGNSPLHF.

This clone was observed a few times. The chain employs TRBV2 and TRBJ2-7; 7 bases fit TRBD2. Trimming cost V 4 bases and J 5 bases; bases outside gene matches: 8. The CDR3 consists of 14 residues. Germline V gives CDR1 SNHLY, CDR2 FYNNEI. DNA of the CDR3: TGTGCCAGCAGTGGGGACTACCCGAGGGACGAGCAGTACTTC. Its translation: CASSGDYPRDEQYF.

The rearrangement uses TRBV6-5 and TRBJ1-2, with TRBD1 identical over 7 bases. The CDR3 is 14 amino acids. In germline, CDR1 is MNHEY, CDR2 SVGAGI. J gave up 7 bases and V 6 bases, and 11 bases lay outside the gene matches. The CDR3 DNA reads TGTGCCAGCAGGTTGAAAGGGGGCCTCGGTGGCTACACCTTC. This gives the protein CASRLKGGLGGYTF.

The V call is TRBV27, the J call TRBJ2-1; 8 nucleotides align to TRBD2. The CDR3 is made up of 14 amino acids. Germline-derived CDR1 and CDR2 are MNHEY and SMNVEV (reference sequence). The V segment lost 7 bases and the J segment 9 bases; nucleotides outside the gene matches: 11. The CDR3, as DNA: TGTGCCAGCAAGCCCAGCGGGGGAGGGGTTGAGCAGTTCTTC. Translation: CASKPSGGGVEQFF.

V usage is TRBV6-1 and J usage is TRBJ2-7; perhaps TRBD1 as D (5 bases). Per the germline V gene, CDR1 is MNHNS and CDR2 is SASEGT. This CDR3 spans 11 amino acids. The V gene lost 3 bases and the J gene lost 6 bases, with 6 bases spanning the gap. The CDR3 DNA reads as TGTGCCAGCAGTGACAGGGTCGAGCAGTACTTC. Amino acids: CASSDRVEQYF.